Listed here are 13 T cell receptor beta chains from one sample, sequenced in a study of blood T cell repertoires in COVID-19. Data came from immunoSEQ multiplex PCR; TCRdb stores just in-frame clones and leaves some out. The top ten hold around a quarter of the sample, which has some 100,000 clones, roughly 82% seen once. The source material was peripheral blood. The receptors shown here come from a human donor in a cohort sampled during active COVID-19.

The DNA of the CDR3 is TGTGCCTGGAGTGTAAGGGGAACAGGCTCTGGAAACACCATATATTTT. Residues: CAWSVRGTGSGNTIYF. The chain carries TRBV30 and TRBJ1-3, with D tentatively TRBD1 (5 bases). Trimming stripped 0 bases from V and 0 bases from J, with 12 bases between. The CDR3 is made up of 16 amino acids. Germline CDR1 is GTSNPN and CDR2 is SVGIG (reference sequence).

This chain links TRBV5-6 with TRBJ2-3; 11 bases are a match to TRBD1. The CDR3 covers 17 residues. Germline loops: CDR1 SGHDT, CDR2 YYEEEE. V lost 4 bases and J lost 6; bases outside the gene matches: 13. The CDR3 coding sequence is TGTGCCAGCAGCCCCTCCGGGACAGGGGGTCGCCCCGATACGCAGTATTTT. Residues: CASSPSGTGGRPDTQYF.

The chain has TRBV9 and TRBJ1-6; no firm D call. The CDR3 has 16 residues. From germline, CDR1 is SGDLS and CDR2 YYNGEE. V shed 0 bases and J shed 4 bases, with 11 bases lying between them. Here the CDR3 DNA reads TGTGCCAGCAGCGTAGGAATGGGCCTATATAATTCACCCCTCCACTTT. Its translation: CASSVGMGLYNSPLHF.

The J gene is TRBJ2-3, the V gene TRBV5-4; possibly TRBD1 for D (8 bases). The V end lost 4 bases, the J end lost 4 bases, and 16 bases lay between the germline ends. CDR3 length: 15 amino acids. CDR1 and CDR2 (germline): SGHNT, YYREEE (reference sequence). The CDR3 is CASSPGQGGSDTQYF. CDR3 coding DNA: TGTGCCAGCAGCCCAGGACAGGGAGGGTCAGATACGCAGTATTTT.

This clone was observed a single time. The chain couples TRBV7-6 to TRBJ2-5, with TRBD2 matching 9 bases. The CDR3 sequence is 16 residues long. J lost 4 bases, V lost 5 bases, and 11 bases had no gene match. Germline CDR1 is SGHVS and CDR2 is FNYEAQ. CDR3 region: CASSIIRAGGRETQYF. The CDR3 DNA reads as TGTGCCAGCAGCATAATTAGAGCGGGAGGACGAGAGACCCAGTACTTC.

The chain links TRBV11-3 to TRBJ2-5, with TRBD2 matching over 8 bases. V gave up 4 bases and J gave up 3 bases; unmatched junction bases: 4. This CDR3 has 14 residues. In germline, CDR1 is SGHNT, CDR2 YENEEA. Written as DNA, the CDR3 is TGTGCCAGCAGCTCAGGGACTAGGGAAGAGACCCAGTACTTC. Translating it yields CASSSGTREETQYF.

In its sample, this clone was seen once. This rearrangement joins TRBV2 to TRBJ1-1; 8 nucleotides line up with TRBD1. The CDR3 covers 13 residues. With V trimmed by 5 bases and J by 9 bases, 8 bases remained unmatched. Germline CDR1 and CDR2: SNHLY and FYNNEI. CDR3 region: CASSTGGGGKAFF. CDR3 in DNA: TGTGCCAGCAGTACAGGGGGAGGGGGAAAAGCTTTCTTT. The full variable domain, its missing parts supplied by reference TRBV2 and TRBJ1-1, is EPEVTQTPSHQVTQMGQEVILRCVPISNHLYFYWYRQILGQKVEFLVSFYNNEISEKSEIFDDQFSVERPDGSNFTLKIRSTKLEDSAMYFCASSTGGGGKAFFGQGTRLTVV.

V usage is TRBV7-9 and J usage is TRBJ2-4; 8 positions agree with TRBD1. Trimming at V came to 3 bases and at J to 6 bases, leaving 1 base not matched to a gene. Germline V gene lookup returns CDR1 SEHNR and CDR2 FQNEAQ (reference sequence). The CDR3 spans 13 residues. CDR3 loop: CASSFGQGNIQYF. Written as DNA, the CDR3 is TGTGCCAGCAGCTTTGGACAGGGAAACATTCAGTACTTC.

This clone appeared once. The gene calls are TRBV19 and TRBJ2-1, with 7 bases lining up with TRBD2. This CDR3 spans 15 amino acids. From germline, CDR1 is LNHDA and CDR2 SQIVND (reference sequence). With 5 bases clipped from V and 4 bases from J, the junction kept 8 bases outside the gene matches. The CDR3 DNA reads as TGTGCCAGTAGTCCACGGGGAGCGGGGTACAATGAGCAGTTCTTC. This translates into CASSPRGAGYNEQFF. Combining the CDR3 with reference TRBV19 and TRBJ2-1 gives the whole variable domain DGGITQSPKYLFRKEGQNVTLSCEQNLNHDAMYWYRQDPGQGLRLIYYSQIVNDFQKGDIAEGYSVSREKKESFPLTVTSAQKNPTAFYLCASSPRGAGYNEQFFGPGTRLTVL.

The V call is TRBV11-2, the J call TRBJ1-1, with D possibly TRBD1 on 6 matching bases. Trimming removed 1 base at V and 1 base at J, with 10 bases between. Germline V gives CDR1 SGHAT, CDR2 FQNNGV. This CDR3 region has 15 residues. The CDR3 region has the DNA TGTGCCAGCAGCTTAGTTTCACAGGGGAACACTGAAGCTTTCTTT. Its protein product is CASSLVSQGNTEAFF.

The chain has TRBV23-1 and TRBJ1-1; possibly TRBD1 for D (6 bases). TRBV23-1 qualifies as an ORF whose function is uncertain. V lost 0 bases and J 1 base, leaving 18 bases between the germline ends. The CDR3 has 18 amino acids. The CDR3 spells CASSQSLLEGEQNTEAFF. The DNA of the CDR3 is TGCGCCAGCAGTCAATCGCTTTTAGAGGGGGAGCAGAACACTGAAGCTTTCTTT.

The CDR3 protein is CASSPDGPTGELFF. The CDR3 DNA reads TGTGCCAGCAGTCCCGATGGCCCCACCGGGGAGCTGTTTTTT. This chain links TRBV28 with TRBJ2-2, with unresolved D. With 5 bases removed from V and 4 bases from J, the gap between germline ends came to 11 bases. The CDR3 has 14 amino acids. From germline, CDR1 is MDHEN and CDR2 SYDVKM.

The CDR3 loop reads CASSQGTGRETQYF. The CDR3 bases are TGTGCCAGCAGCCAAGGGACAGGGAGGGAGACCCAGTACTTC. This chain joins TRBV3-1 (or the pseudogene TRBV3-2) and TRBJ2-5, with 8 positions matching TRBD1. V shed 1 base and J 5 bases; nucleotides not matched to a gene: 3. This CDR3 spans 14 amino acids. The germline V gene has CDR1 LGHDT and CDR2 YNNKEL (reference sequence).